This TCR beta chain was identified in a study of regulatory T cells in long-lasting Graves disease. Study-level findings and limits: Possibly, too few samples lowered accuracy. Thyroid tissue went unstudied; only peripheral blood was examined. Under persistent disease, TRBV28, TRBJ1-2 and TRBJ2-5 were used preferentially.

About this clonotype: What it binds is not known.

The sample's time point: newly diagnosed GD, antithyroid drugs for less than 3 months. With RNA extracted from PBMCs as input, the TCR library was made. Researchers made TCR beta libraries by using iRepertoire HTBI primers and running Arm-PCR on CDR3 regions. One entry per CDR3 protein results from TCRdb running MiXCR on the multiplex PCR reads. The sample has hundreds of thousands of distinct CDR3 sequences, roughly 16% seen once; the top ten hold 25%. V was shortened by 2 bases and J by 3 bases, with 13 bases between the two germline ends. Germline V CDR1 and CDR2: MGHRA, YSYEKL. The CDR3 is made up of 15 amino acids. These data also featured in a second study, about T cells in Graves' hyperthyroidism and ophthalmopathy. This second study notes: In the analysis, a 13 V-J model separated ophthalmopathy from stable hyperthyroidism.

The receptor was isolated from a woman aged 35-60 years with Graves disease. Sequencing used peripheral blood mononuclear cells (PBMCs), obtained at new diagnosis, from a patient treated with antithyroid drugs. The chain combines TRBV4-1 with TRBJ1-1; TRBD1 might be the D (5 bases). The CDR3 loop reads CASSQYLGGDTEAFF. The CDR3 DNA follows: TGCGCCAGCAGCCAATACCTCGGGGGGGACACTGAAGCTTTCTTT.